This T cell receptor (beta chain) was captured in a study of early T cells in non-severe SARS-CoV-2 infection. The wider study: Bulk RNA taken from unsorted whole blood was sequenced, leaving chains unpaired. Study-level findings and limits: VDJdb-based annotation leaned toward anti-spike CD8 responses and missed private and CD4 specificities.

The ends were cut back, 0 bases at V and 0 bases at J, with 12 bases in the middle. The germline gives CDR1 SGDLS, CDR2 YYNGEE. The CDR3 consists of 16 residues. Points on this clonotype: What it recognizes is unknown.

Individually, cDNA molecules had unique molecular identifiers attached to them. MiXCR, applied by TCRdb to the 5' RACE reads, yields one record per CDR3 protein. The data show 70,000 or so distinct CDR3 sequences, 12% seen once. This TCR was sampled from an adult who was a healthcare worker with PCR-confirmed SARS-CoV-2 infection or an uninfected control (not recorded which). Source material: whole blood. This chain links TRBV9 with TRBJ1-2; D is unresolved. CDR3: CASSVGQLGANYGYTF. Here the CDR3 DNA reads TGTGCCAGCAGCGTAGGCCAACTTGGAGCTAACTATGGCTACACCTTC.